This T cell receptor beta chain was sequenced for a study of T cell changes during pregnancy in multiple sclerosis. This CDR3 is 16 amino acids long. The trim removed 6 bases at V and 2 bases at J, leaving 12 bases unmatched. Germline CDR1 reads SGHRS; CDR2 reads YFSETQ. The protocol was immunoSEQ multiplex PCR, while the TCRdb copy is restricted to in-frame clones and leaves out a portion. The sample includes more than 55,000 clones, 91% of them seen just once. This clone was detected only once. The gene calls are TRBV5-1 and TRBJ2-5; 8 positions agree with TRBD2. This receptor was taken from a female donor in good health, enrolled as a control in a pregnancy study. Material: peripheral blood, obtained in the third trimester of pregnancy. CDR3 nucleotide sequence: TGCGCCAGCACTCGGTGGGCTAGCGGGTTACAAGAGACCCAGTACTTC. This encodes CASTRWASGLQETQYF.